The 19 T cell receptor beta chains given below trace back to one sample, sequenced in a study of blood T cell repertoires in COVID-19. Only in-frame clones appear in the TCRdb table, and some are missing; sequencing was by immunoSEQ multiplex PCR. The sample lists some 80,000 clones, more than 65% seen once, with 5.4% in the top ten. Sequencing input: peripheral blood. Receptors originate from a woman older than 75 with active or convalescent COVID-19.

This chain connects TRBV4-1 to TRBJ2-7, with D perhaps matching TRBD2 (6 bases). Trimming removed 2 bases at V and 2 bases at J, with 19 bases between. The length of the CDR3 is 17 residues. Germline CDR1 reads MGHRA; CDR2 reads YSYEKL. This CDR3 is CASSQKRSGVLPYEQYF. The CDR3 nucleotides read TGCGCCAGCAGCCAAAAGAGGTCGGGGGTTCTTCCCTACGAGCAGTACTTC.

The chain is built from TRBV27 and TRBJ1-5; weak D call: TRBD1 (6 bases). V dropped 3 bases and J dropped 8 bases, with 23 bases sitting between them. This CDR3 has 17 amino acids. Per germline, CDR1 MNHEY and CDR2 SMNVEV (reference sequence). Here the CDR3 DNA reads TGTGCCAGCAGTTTTATTGGCGGGAGGGGGGCCCATGAGCCCCAGCATTTT. It specifies CASSFIGGRGAHEPQHF.

This clone was recorded only once. The rearrangement uses TRBV29-1 and TRBJ1-2, with 10 bases matching TRBD1. The CDR3 is 12 amino acids. With 4 bases clipped from V and 7 bases from J, the junction kept 3 bases outside the gene matches. Germline CDR1 and CDR2: SQVTM and ANQGSEA. The CDR3 region is CSVGQGASGYTF. Written as DNA, the CDR3 is TGCAGCGTTGGACAGGGGGCGTCTGGCTACACCTTC.

This clone has more than one count but fewer than ten. The chain carries TRBV29-1 and TRBJ1-5; 9 bases fit TRBD1. CDR1 is SQVTM and CDR2 is ANQGSEA in the germline V gene. The length of the CDR3 is 19 residues. The V segment lost 6 bases and the J segment 0 bases; nucleotides outside the gene matches: 18. CDR3 in amino acids: CSVDTNSRGQGNSNQPQHF. CDR3 nucleotide sequence: TGCAGCGTGGACACAAACAGTAGAGGACAGGGGAATAGCAATCAGCCCCAGCATTTT.

J is TRBJ2-1 and V is TRBV29-1; 10 nucleotides match TRBD2. J was trimmed by 0 bases and V by 5 bases; bases with no gene match: 7. Germline lookup yields CDR1 SQVTM and CDR2 ANQGSEA. This CDR3 region has 16 residues. The CDR3 nucleotides are TGCAGCGTTTTACTAGCGGGGTTGAGCTCCTACAATGAGCAGTTCTTC. Residues: CSVLLAGLSSYNEQFF.

On this clone: The junction departs from the called germline gene at one end, perhaps through a read error. This chain connects TRBV2 to TRBJ1-1; 9 bases line up with TRBD1. In germline, CDR1 is SNHLY, CDR2 FYNNEI. The CDR3 has 16 amino acids. The CDR3 nucleotides read TGTGCCAGCAGCGAAGGGACAGGGTTCTTATTCACTGAAGCTTTCTTT. It yields the protein CASSEGTGFLFTEAFF. Filled out from reference TRBV2 and TRBJ1-1, the complete variable domain reads EPEVTQTPSHQVTQMGQEVILRCVPISNHLYFYWYRQILGQKVEFLVSFYNNEISEKSEIFDDQFSVERPDGSNFTLKIRSTKLEDSAMYFCASSEGTGFLFTEAFFGQGTRLTVV.

V and J are TRBV6-5 and TRBJ2-7; 11 nucleotides line up with TRBD1. Germline loops: CDR1 MNHEY, CDR2 SVGAGI. The CDR3 extends over 13 amino acids. V shed 6 bases and J 2 bases; nucleotides not matched to a gene: 0. This CDR3 reads CASRGQGAYEQYF. The CDR3 DNA reads TGTGCCAGCAGGGGACAGGGGGCCTACGAGCAGTACTTC.

The chain employs TRBV7-2 and TRBJ1-2; a weak D match, TRBD1 (6 bases). CDR1 is SGHTA and CDR2 is FQGNSA in the germline V gene. The CDR3 consists of 13 residues. V lost 5 bases and J lost 4, with 11 bases in between. CDR3 residues: CASSPLDSYGYTF. The CDR3 DNA reads as TGTGCCAGCAGCCCACTGGACAGCTATGGCTACACCTTC.

The rearrangement links TRBV19 to TRBJ2-1, with 10 bases that match TRBD2. V was pared by 3 bases and J by 4 bases, with 6 bases of the junction left unmatched. The CDR3 runs to 16 residues. Germline V gene data show CDR1 as LNHDA and CDR2 as SQIVND (reference sequence). The CDR3 protein is CASSIQAGGPYNEQFF. In nucleotides, the CDR3 is TGTGCCAGTAGTATCCAAGCGGGAGGGCCGTACAATGAGCAGTTCTTC.

The chain combines TRBV4-1 with TRBJ2-3; a possible D gene is TRBD1 (5 bases). V was pared by 1 base and J by 5 bases, with 10 bases between. This CDR3 spans 14 amino acids. From germline, CDR1 is MGHRA and CDR2 YSYEKL. In DNA, the CDR3 is TGCGCCAGCAGCCAAGGATCAAGGGGAGATACGCAGTATTTT. Translating gives CASSQGSRGDTQYF.

The chain couples TRBV19 to TRBJ1-5; D is unclear. Trimming shortened V by 10 bases and J by 4 bases, and 17 bases separated the two germline ends. The CDR3 runs 14 residues. Looked up from germline, CDR1 is LNHDA and CDR2 is SQIVND (reference sequence). CDR3 protein: CATKPGGRNQPQHF. CDR3 nucleotides: TGTGCCACCAAGCCGGGCGGGCGGAATCAGCCCCAGCATTTT.

The genes are TRBV7-2 and TRBJ1-1; 9 nucleotides line up with TRBD1. The CDR3 runs to 17 residues. From germline, CDR1 is SGHTA and CDR2 FQGNSA. V dropped 3 bases and J dropped 4; count of bases not matched to a gene: 12. The CDR3 DNA sequence: TGTGCCAGCAGCTTGTCAGCAACAGGGGGCTGGGGCACTGAAGCTTTCTTT. Amino acids: CASSLSATGGWGTEAFF.

This chain links TRBV6-6 with TRBJ1-1; TRBD1 is a possible D gene (6 bases). Trimming cost V 6 bases and J 1 base, with 12 bases left between them. This CDR3 region has 14 residues. Germline-derived CDR1 and CDR2 are MNHNY and SVGAGI (reference sequence). CDR3 coding DNA: TGTGCCAGCAGGAGGGACACTTGGAACACTGAAGCTTTCTTT. Amino acid sequence: CASRRDTWNTEAFF.

The chain uses TRBV5-1 and TRBJ1-6; 9 bases agree with TRBD1. Germline trimming cut 5 bases from V and 1 base from J; bases unmatched to any gene: 1. Germline V gives CDR1 SGHRS, CDR2 YFSETQ. CDR3 size: 15 residues. The CDR3 spells CASRTGGSYNSPLHF. The CDR3 DNA sequence: TGCGCCAGCAGGACAGGGGGATCCTATAATTCACCCCTCCACTTT.

This chain connects TRBV19 to TRBJ1-3, with TRBD1 matching over 9 bases. The germline gives CDR1 LNHDA, CDR2 SQIVND (reference sequence). This CDR3 has 18 amino acids. V dropped 0 bases and J dropped 1; count of bases not matched to a gene: 7. CDR3 sequence: CASSIDDRGFSSGNTIYF. The CDR3 nucleotides are TGTGCCAGTAGTATAGACGACAGGGGGTTTTCATCTGGAAACACCATATATTTT.

The chain combines TRBV5-1 with TRBJ2-7, with 7 nucleotides matching TRBD1. After removal of 6 bases from V and 4 bases from J, the junction contained 13 bases not matched to a gene. Germline-derived CDR1 and CDR2 are SGHRS and YFSETQ. This CDR3 region has 15 residues. This CDR3 is CASTGAVGTVYEQYF. The CDR3 DNA follows: TGCGCCAGCACCGGGGCCGTTGGGACAGTATACGAGCAGTACTTC.

The rearrangement joins TRBV14 to TRBJ2-5; D gene uncertain. The CDR3 is 14 residues long. Trimming shortened V by 1 base and J by 2 bases, and 8 bases separated the two germline ends. CDR1 and CDR2 from the germline V gene are SGHDN and FVKESK. CDR3 sequence (DNA): TGTGCCAGCAGCCAAGTTAGAACGCAAGAGACCCAGTACTTC. Protein: CASSQVRTQETQYF.

The gene calls are TRBV18 and TRBJ1-2; D call uncertain. This CDR3 contains 13 residues. The germline V gene encodes CDR1 KGHSH and CDR2 LQKENI. The ends were cut back, 2 bases at V and 8 bases at J, with 12 bases in the middle. Here the CDR3 reads CASSPSLVRGYTF. DNA of the CDR3: TGTGCCAGCTCACCATCTTTAGTCCGAGGCTACACCTTC.

The chain employs TRBV5-5 and TRBJ2-7; D might be TRBD1 (6 bases). V lost 1 base and J lost 2, with 13 bases in between. This CDR3 spans 15 amino acids. CDR1 is SGHKS and CDR2 is YYEKEE in the germline V gene (reference sequence). As DNA, the CDR3 is TGTGCCAGCAGCTTGAATCCTAACAGGGCCTACGAGCAGTACTTC. Its protein product is CASSLNPNRAYEQYF.